This T cell receptor (beta chain) was captured by sequencing in a study of shared clonotypes between healthy human individuals. Study-wide results and caveats: Clonotypes which were not shared had lower generation probabilities than clonotypes that all four donors shared. Depth of sequencing was expected to influence donor clonotype sharing.

The germline gives CDR1 SQVTM, CDR2 ANQGSEA. The CDR3 runs 12 residues. The V end lost 5 bases, the J end lost 7 bases, and 11 bases lay between the germline ends. The assay was run at deep level. When replicate PCRs were run on sorted subsets, they used approximately 0.2 ug DNA, about 30,000 T cell genomes. Profiled with immunoSEQ multiplex PCR; TCRdb holds only in-frame clones, not every one. The sample records about 2.4 million clones, 80% to 95% being singletons. This clone has only one observation. No antigen is known for it. The chain uses TRBV29-1 and TRBJ1-4; D might be TRBD1 (5 bases). This sequence originates from a man aged 18 to 35 in good health. Some clones in this sample may be carry-over from other donors' samples. The source material was naive CD4+ T cells from PBMCs. As to subset: CD45RA+ positively selected. In DNA form, the CDR3 reads TGCAGCGTTCGGGGGACTGCTGAAAAACTGTTTTTT. Translation: CSVRGTAEKLFF.